Listed here are 17 T cell receptor beta chains from one sample, sequenced in a study of blood T cell repertoires in COVID-19. TCRdb's table, derived via immunoSEQ multiplex PCR, lists solely in-frame clones and lacks some. The top ten clones hold about 3.9% of a sample with some 360,000 clones, around 90% of them seen once. The sequenced sample consisted of peripheral blood. The receptors derive from a woman in her fifties or sixties with COVID-19, enrolled during active disease.

The chain recombines TRBV10-3 with TRBJ1-1; weak D call: TRBD1 (5 bases). The CDR3 consists of 15 residues. The germline V gene encodes CDR1 ENHRY and CDR2 SYGVKD. V shed 0 bases and J shed 9 bases, with 17 bases lying between them. CDR3: CAISESTWGAGKAFF. The CDR3, as DNA: TGTGCCATCAGTGAGTCGACGTGGGGCGCAGGAAAAGCTTTCTTT.

The J gene is TRBJ1-4, the V gene TRBV6-5; 8 nucleotides align to TRBD1. The CDR3 runs to 15 residues. Trimming at V came to 6 bases and at J to 7 bases, leaving 10 bases not matched to a gene. The germline CDR1 and CDR2 sequences are MNHEY and SVGAGI. The DNA of the CDR3 is TGTGCCAGCAGGCCGGCGACAGGGGAGGTTGAAAAACTGTTTTTT. The encoded protein is CASRPATGEVEKLFF.

The chain joins TRBV7-2 to TRBJ1-5; perhaps TRBD1 as D (5 bases). Germline CDR1 and CDR2: SGHTA and FQGNSA. CDR3 length equals 14 residues. The V end lost 1 base, the J end lost 5 bases, and 9 bases lay between the germline ends. The CDR3 DNA follows: TGTGCCAGCAGCTTAGATTCGGGGGATCAGCCCCAGCATTTT. This encodes CASSLDSGDQPQHF.

This chain links TRBV9 with TRBJ1-1; the D gene is possibly TRBD1 (6 bases). Trimming cost V 1 base and J 0 bases, with 10 bases left between them. The length of the CDR3 is 15 residues. Germline V gene data show CDR1 as SGDLS and CDR2 as YYNGEE. In DNA form, the CDR3 reads TGTGCCAGCAGCGTATTAGGGGGTTTGAACACTGAAGCTTTCTTT. It is translated as CASSVLGGLNTEAFF.

The chain carries TRBV2 and TRBJ1-2; no reliable D call. The CDR3 covers 13 residues. Trimming took 0 bases from V and 3 from J, leaving 5 bases between them. The V gene's germline CDR1 is SNHLY and CDR2 FYNNEI. CDR3: CASSEAEYYGYTF. The CDR3 nucleotides read TGTGCCAGCAGTGAAGCCGAGTACTATGGCTACACCTTC.

This sequence joins TRBV9 and TRBJ2-3; 7 nucleotides line up with TRBD1. Trimming cost V 6 bases and J 3 bases; bases outside gene matches: 7. The germline gives CDR1 SGDLS, CDR2 YYNGEE. The CDR3 totals 14 residues. The CDR3 bases are TGTGCCAGCACTACCGACAGGGCAACAGATACGCAGTATTTT. The encoded protein is CASTTDRATDTQYF.

The genes are TRBV6-5 and TRBJ1-6, with 7 bases aligning to TRBD1. Trimming took 6 bases from V and 9 from J; bases not matched to a gene: 11. CDR1 is MNHEY and CDR2 is SVGAGI in the germline V gene. This CDR3 has 15 residues. The CDR3 protein is CASRRPGQRASPLHF. CDR3 bases: TGTGCCAGCAGACGTCCGGGACAGAGGGCTTCACCCCTCCACTTT.

The chain recombines TRBV14 with TRBJ1-1; D unclear. V lost 0 bases to trimming and J lost 10 bases, with 9 bases between them. Germline V gene sequence: CDR1 SGHDN, CDR2 FVKESK. CDR3 size: 12 residues. The DNA of the CDR3 is TGTGCCAGCAGCCAAGATGACTTCGGAGCTTTCTTT. It encodes CASSQDDFGAFF. Looking up the rest from reference TRBV14 and TRBJ1-1 gives the full variable domain: EAGVTQFPSHSVIEKGQTVTLRCDPISGHDNLYWYRRVMGKEIKFLLHFVKESKQDESGMPNNRFLAERTGGTYSTLKVQPAELEDSGVYFCASSQDDFGAFFGQGTRLTVV.

The chain joins TRBV15 to TRBJ2-2; 11 nucleotides align to TRBD1. Germline V CDR1 and CDR2: LNHNV, YYDKDF (reference sequence). V was pared by 0 bases and J by 4 bases, with 4 bases of the junction left unmatched. The CDR3 totals 17 residues. In nucleotides, the CDR3 is TGTGCCACCAGCAGAGATCGGACAGGGGGCTTCACCGGGGAGCTGTTTTTT. Translated, it gives CATSRDRTGGFTGELFF.

The V call is TRBV10-3, the J call TRBJ1-2; no firm D call. The CDR3 runs to 15 residues. Per germline, CDR1 ENHRY and CDR2 SYGVKD. Deletions cut 3 bases from V and 5 bases from J, with 16 bases between. CDR3 amino acids: CAISESQNTGYGYTF. In DNA, the CDR3 is TGTGCCATCAGTGAATCCCAAAACACGGGATATGGCTACACCTTC.

This clone showed up just once. The chain joins TRBV29-1 to TRBJ2-7; D is possibly TRBD2 (6 bases). Looked up from germline, CDR1 is SQVTM and CDR2 is ANQGSEA. V was trimmed by 4 bases and J by 0 bases, leaving 10 bases between them. The CDR3 has 13 residues. CDR3 region: CSVAWGVSYEQYF. The CDR3 DNA reads as TGCAGCGTTGCTTGGGGGGTCTCCTACGAGCAGTACTTC.

This clone was seen a single time. The chain joins TRBV2 to TRBJ2-7; 14 bases are shared with TRBD2. Germline V gene lookup returns CDR1 SNHLY and CDR2 FYNNEI. The trim removed 0 bases at V and 3 bases at J, leaving 4 bases unmatched. The CDR3 consists of 17 residues. CDR3 sequence (DNA): TGTGCCAGCAGTGAAGCCCTGGGACTAGCGGGGGACTACGAGCAGTACTTC. Translating it yields CASSEALGLAGDYEQYF.

Points on this clone: Other nucleotide sequences from this sample produce the same CDR3. The rearrangement uses TRBV5-1 and TRBJ2-5; no clear D gene. V dropped 2 bases and J dropped 5 bases, with 7 bases sitting between them. CDR1 is SGHRS, CDR2 YFSETQ, per germline. The CDR3 runs to 12 residues. The CDR3 region is CASSFFRETQYF. Written as DNA, the CDR3 is TGCGCCAGCAGCTTTTTCCGGGAGACCCAGTACTTC.

This sequence joins TRBV9 and TRBJ1-1, with D unresolved. Germline assignment: CDR1 SGDLS and CDR2 YYNGEE. The CDR3 loop spans 14 amino acids. Trimming took off 0 bases at V and 5 bases at J, with 11 bases between the two ends. The CDR3, as DNA: TGTGCCAGCAGCGTAGCAGGCTTCAATACTGAAGCTTTCTTT. Translating it yields CASSVAGFNTEAFF.

The chain joins TRBV2 to TRBJ1-5; D unresolved. V lost 7 bases and J lost 0, with 16 bases in between. The CDR3 contains 16 residues. CDR1 and CDR2 from the germline V gene are SNHLY and FYNNEI. In nucleotides, the CDR3 is TGTGCCAGCAACAAGGAGGGTACCCTTAGCAATCAGCCCCAGCATTTT. As protein: CASNKEGTLSNQPQHF. Full variable domain (outside the CDR3, taken from reference TRBV2 and TRBJ1-5): EPEVTQTPSHQVTQMGQEVILRCVPISNHLYFYWYRQILGQKVEFLVSFYNNEISEKSEIFDDQFSVERPDGSNFTLKIRSTKLEDSAMYFCASNKEGTLSNQPQHFGDGTRLSIL.

V and J are TRBV11-1 and TRBJ1-1; TRBD1 matches at 8 bases. Germline-derived CDR1 and CDR2 are SGHAT and FQDESV (reference sequence). CDR3 length: 15 residues. Trimming took 5 bases from V and 0 from J; bases not matched to a gene: 5. The CDR3 loop reads CASSLDRGVNTEAFF. In DNA, the CDR3 is TGTGCCAGCAGCCTAGACAGGGGAGTGAACACTGAAGCTTTCTTT.

This rearrangement joins TRBV28 to TRBJ1-1, with D maybe TRBD1 (5 bases). V was shortened by 6 bases and J by 4 bases, with 18 bases between the two germline ends. In germline, CDR1 is MDHEN, CDR2 SYDVKM. CDR3 size: 15 residues. As DNA, the CDR3 is TGTGCCAGCAGATTCCAGGGAATTTTGGCCACTGAAGCTTTCTTT. Amino acid sequence: CASRFQGILATEAFF.